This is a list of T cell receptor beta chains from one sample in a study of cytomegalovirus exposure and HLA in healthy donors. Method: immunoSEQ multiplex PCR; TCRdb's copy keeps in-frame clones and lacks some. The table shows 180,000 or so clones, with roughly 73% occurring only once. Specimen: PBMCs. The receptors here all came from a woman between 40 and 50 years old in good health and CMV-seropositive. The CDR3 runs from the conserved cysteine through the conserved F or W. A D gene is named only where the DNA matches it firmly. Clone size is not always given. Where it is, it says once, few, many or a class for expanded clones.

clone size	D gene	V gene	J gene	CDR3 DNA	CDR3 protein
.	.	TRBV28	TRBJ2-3	TGTGCCAGCTTACGGGGTGGGGGGACAGATACGCAGTATTTT	CASLRGGGTDTQYF
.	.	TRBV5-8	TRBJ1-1	TGTGCCAGCAGGAAACAGGGTGTGACTGAAGCTTTCTTT	CASRKQGVTEAFF
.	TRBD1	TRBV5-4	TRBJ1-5	TGTGCCAGCAGCTTGAGTGGGACAGGGGGGGATCAGCCCCAGCATTTT	CASSLSGTGGDQPQHF
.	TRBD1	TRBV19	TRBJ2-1	TGTGCCAGTAGCTACCGGGACAGCTCCTACAATGAGCAGTTCTTC	CASSYRDSSYNEQFF
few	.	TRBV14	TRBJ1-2	TGTGCCAGCTCAACCCTGGTCGGGCCTCGGGGGGGCTACACCTTC	CASSTLVGPRGGYTF
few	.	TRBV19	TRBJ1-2	TGTGCCAGTAGTATGGTACAGGGTCACTATGGCTACACCTTC	CASSMVQGHYGYTF
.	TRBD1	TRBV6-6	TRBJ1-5	TGTGCCAGCAGTTTGGACAGGGGGGGTCAGCCCCAGCATTTT	CASSLDRGGQPQHF
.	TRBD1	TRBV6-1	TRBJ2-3	TGTGCCAGCAGTAAACAGGGGCGCACAGATACGCAGTATTTT	CASSKQGRTDTQYF
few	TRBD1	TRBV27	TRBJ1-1	TGTGCCAGCAGTTCGACAGGGCCCACTGAAGCTTTCTTT	CASSSTGPTEAFF
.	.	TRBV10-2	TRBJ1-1	TGCGCCAGCAGGCCAGACTTGAACACTGAAGCTTTCTTT	CASRPDLNTEAFF
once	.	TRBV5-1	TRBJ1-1	TGCGCCAGCAGCTTGGCAGGTGGCTCAATGAACACTGAAGCTTTCTTT	CASSLAGGSMNTEAFF
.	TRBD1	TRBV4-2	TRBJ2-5	TGTGCCAGCAGCCACCTCTCTCCGGGACAGGGGACGGAGACCCAGTACTTC	CASSHLSPGQGTETQYF
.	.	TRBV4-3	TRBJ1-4	TGCGCCAGCAGCCAAGATCCCGACAGGAAAAATGAAAAACTGTTTTTT	CASSQDPDRKNEKLFF
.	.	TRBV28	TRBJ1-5	TGTGCCAGCAGGCCCTCAGGGAGGGAACTTATGCATTTT	CASRPSGRELMHF
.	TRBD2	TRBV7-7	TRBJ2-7	TGTGCTAGCAGCCCTTCGCCGGGACTAGCGCGCGAGCAGTACTTC	CASSPSPGLAREQYF
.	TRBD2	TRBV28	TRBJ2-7	TGTGCCAGCAGAAAAGCGGGAGCGAACGAGCAGTACTTC	CASRKAGANEQYF
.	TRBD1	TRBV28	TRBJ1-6	TGTGCCAGCAGGTCGAACAGGGGGCGTAATTCACCCCTCCACTTT	CASRSNRGRNSPLHF
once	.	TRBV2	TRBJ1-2	TGTGCCAGCAGCGAAGGGGGGGAGAGCTATGGCTACACCTTC	CASSEGGESYGYTF
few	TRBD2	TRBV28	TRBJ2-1	TGTGCCAGCAGCCTGACTAGCCGGAGATCCAATGAGCAGTTCTTC	CASSLTSRRSNEQFF
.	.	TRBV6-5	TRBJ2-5	TGTGCCAGCAGTCAGTCAGAGCAGGGCGAGACCCAGTACTTC	CASSQSEQGETQYF
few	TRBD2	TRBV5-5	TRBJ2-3	TGTGCCAGCAGCTCAATCAAGACTAGCGGGAGGCCGGTCGGGGCAGATACGCAGTATTTT	CASSSIKTSGRPVGADTQYF
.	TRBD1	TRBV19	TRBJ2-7	TGTGCCAGTAGTGCCGGGACAGGGGGAGACTACGAGCAGTACTTC	CASSAGTGGDYEQYF